What follows describes a single T cell receptor (beta chain). After autologous stem cell transplantation all patients relapsed, and prior brentuximab vedotin exposure differed between cohorts. This entry comes from a study of PD-1 blockade in classical Hodgkin lymphoma. TCRdb's table, derived via immunoSEQ multiplex PCR, lists solely in-frame clones and lacks some. The data hold some 93,000 clones, with nearly 90% observed a single time. The receptor's source is a human donor with classical Hodgkin lymphoma. Specimen: peripheral blood mononuclear cells (PBMCs), collected before the second cycle of nivolumab.

Here the CDR3 reads CASSRAGTGGQPQHF. The CDR3 DNA reads as TGTGCCAGTAGTCGAGCAGGGACGGGAGGTCAGCCCCAGCATTTT. V gene TRBV19 combines with J gene TRBJ1-5; a possible D gene is TRBD1 (5 bases). CDR3 length: 15 residues. V lost 5 bases, J lost 6 bases, and 17 bases lay in between. Germline V gene lookup returns CDR1 LNHDA and CDR2 SQIVND (reference sequence). The variable domain in full, completed from reference TRBV19 and TRBJ1-5, reads DGGITQSPKYLFRKEGQNVTLSCEQNLNHDAMYWYRQDPGQGLRLIYYSQIVNDFQKGDIAEGYSVSREKKESFPLTVTSAQKNPTAFYLCASSRAGTGGQPQHFGDGTRLSIL.